A selection of T cell receptor beta chains follows, all from one sample in a study of shared clonotypes between healthy human individuals. Repertoires were generated with immunoSEQ multiplex PCR, while TCRdb's copy carries only in-frame clones and drops some. The sample has about 980,000 clones, roughly 72% seen once. The sequenced material came from memory CD4+ T cells sorted from blood. The receptors were sampled from a young man in good health. Both conserved end residues are part of each CDR3. Each record gives: D gene, V gene, J gene, clone size, CDR3 DNA, CDR3 protein. The D gene is left open where the match is weak. Clone size is not always given. Where it is, it says once, few, many or a class for expanded clones.

>.|TRBV7-8|TRBJ2-5|.
TGTGCCAGCAGCCCCCGCGGCAGGGCACAAGAGACCCAGTACTTC
CASSPRGRAQETQYF
>.|TRBV5-6|TRBJ2-3|few
TGTGCCAGCAGCTTTGGGGCGGATACGCAGTATTTT
CASSFGADTQYF
>.|TRBV27|TRBJ1-2|few
TGTGCCAGCAGTTTCAATGACCGCTCTGGCTACACCTTC
CASSFNDRSGYTF
>TRBD1|TRBV19|TRBJ1-6|.
TGTGCCAGTAGGGACAGGGTAAATTCACCCCTCCACTTT
CASRDRVNSPLHF
>.|TRBV6-5|TRBJ1-2|.
TGTGCCAGCAGTCCCCTGCGGGGTACCTATGGCTACACCTTC
CASSPLRGTYGYTF
>.|TRBV11-3|TRBJ2-3|few
TGTGCCAGCAGCTTAGACGGAGATACGCAGTATTTT
CASSLDGDTQYF
>.|TRBV28|TRBJ1-2|.
TGTGCCAGCAGTTTCACAGCCCCCAGTAATGGCTACACCTTC
CASSFTAPSNGYTF
>TRBD1|TRBV6-6|TRBJ1-2|.
TGTGCCAGCAGCATCGGGACAGGGTTTGCTAACTATGGCTACACCTTC
CASSIGTGFANYGYTF
>.|TRBV5-1|TRBJ2-5|.
TGCGCCAGCAGCCCCGTGGGAGGACAAGAGACCCAGTACTTC
CASSPVGGQETQYF
>.|TRBV7-9|TRBJ1-1|.
TGTGCCAGCAGCTTAGGGGCGGAGGGGAACACTGAAGCTTTCTTT
CASSLGAEGNTEAFF
>TRBD2|TRBV10-3|TRBJ2-7|.
TGTGCCATCAGTGAGCGCGGGGGGGCCTACGAGCAGTACTTC
CAISERGGAYEQYF
>TRBD1|TRBV11-2|TRBJ1-4|once
TGTGCCAGCAGCTTAGGGGACAGGCTTTGGGAAAAACTGTTTTTT
CASSLGDRLWEKLFF
>TRBD1|TRBV28|TRBJ2-7|.
TGTGCCAGCAGTTCCGGGGACAGGGTGTTTTACGAGCAGTACTTC
CASSSGDRVFYEQYF
>.|TRBV30|TRBJ1-3|.
TGTGCCTGGAGCCTCTCTGGAAACACCATATATTTT
CAWSLSGNTIYF
>TRBD1|TRBV5-1|TRBJ1-6|.
TGCGCCAGCAGCGCCGGACAGGGGCCGAATTCACCCCTCCACTTT
CASSAGQGPNSPLHF
>.|TRBV10-2|TRBJ1-1|.
TGCGCCAGCAGTATGAAGAAGGGGAACACTGAAGCTTTCTTT
CASSMKKGNTEAFF
>.|TRBV10-3|TRBJ2-3|.
TGTGCCACACATAGCGGTCAAGGGACAGATACGCAGTATTTT
CATHSGQGTDTQYF
>.|TRBV18|TRBJ2-7|.
TGTGCCAGCCGCGGGGCAAACTCCTACGAGCAGTACTTC
CASRGANSYEQYF
>.|TRBV5-8|TRBJ2-3|.
TGTGCCAGCAGAATGGGGGTCTACTCTAGCACAGATACGCAGTATTTT
CASRMGVYSSTDTQYF
>TRBD1|TRBV9|TRBJ2-1|once
TGTGCCAGCAGCGCTTTAAACCGGGACAGGGGGCAGGTTGAGCAGTTCTTC
CASSALNRDRGQVEQFF
>.|TRBV25-1|TRBJ2-1|once
TGTGCCAGCGGCGAGACCTGGGTACGCAATGAGCAGTTCTTC
CASGETWVRNEQFF
>.|TRBV2|TRBJ1-5|.
TGTGCCAGCAGTGACCCAATGGAGCCCCAGCATTTT
CASSDPMEPQHF
>TRBD2|TRBV4-1|TRBJ2-1|.
TGCGCCAGCAGCCCGGGACTAGCGGGTAAACATGAGCAGTTCTTC
CASSPGLAGKHEQFF
>.|TRBV18|TRBJ1-1|.
TGTGCCAGCTCAACCGATCCCACTGAAGCTTTCTTT
CASSTDPTEAFF
>.|TRBV27|TRBJ2-7|once
TGTGCCAGCAGTTCACCGGGACTCAAGTTCCACGAGCAGTACTTC
CASSSPGLKFHEQYF
>TRBD2|TRBV11-2|TRBJ2-3|.
TGTGCCAGCAGCCAAGCGGGACTATGGATAGATACGCAGTATTTT
CASSQAGLWIDTQYF
>.|TRBV6-1|TRBJ2-3|.
TGTGCCAGCAGTGAACAGGGCGGTGAGACAGATACGCAGTATTTT
CASSEQGGETDTQYF
>TRBD2|TRBV10-3|TRBJ2-3|.
TGTGCCATCAGTGAGTCAACGGGAGGAGATACGCAGTATTTT
CAISESTGGDTQYF
>.|TRBV2|TRBJ2-5|.
TGTGCCAGCAGTTTGGGGACCCAGTACTTC
CASSLGTQYF
>TRBD1|TRBV4-1|TRBJ1-5|few
TGCGCCAGCAGCCAAGAGGCCCGGCAGGGGGCAGGGCAGCCCCAGCATTTT
CASSQEARQGAGQPQHF
>.|TRBV2|TRBJ2-3|.
TGTGCCAGCAGTGTCGGAGGGTCCGATACGCAGTATTTT
CASSVGGSDTQYF
>TRBD1|TRBV6-6|TRBJ2-7|.
TGTGCCAGCAGTTACCCGACGACAGGGGAAAACTACGAGCAGTACTTC
CASSYPTTGENYEQYF
>TRBD1|TRBV28|TRBJ1-4|.
TGTGCCAGCGGGAGACAGGGAAAACTGTTTTTT
CASGRQGKLFF
>.|TRBV7-2|TRBJ1-3|.
TGTGCCAGCAGCTTAAATGGCGGGTCCTCTGGAAACACCATATATTTT
CASSLNGGSSGNTIYF
>TRBD1|TRBV19|TRBJ1-2|few
TGTGCCAGCGCTACGAACCGGGACAGCTATGGCTACACCTTC
CASATNRDSYGYTF
>TRBD1|TRBV6-1|TRBJ2-7|.
TGTGCCACGGTGGGGCAGGGGGCGCGCGAGCAGTACTTC
CATVGQGAREQYF
>TRBD2|TRBV5-6|TRBJ2-5|few
TGTGCCAGCAGCTTGAGGGTCCTAGCGGGATTTCAGGAGACCCAGTACTTC
CASSLRVLAGFQETQYF
>.|TRBV30|TRBJ2-2|many
TGTGCCTGGAGTGGAACCGGGGAGCTGTTTTTT
CAWSGTGELFF
>.|TRBV19|TRBJ2-2|.
TGTGCCAGTAGTATAGACAGGGGTGAAACCGGGGAGCTGTTTTTT
CASSIDRGETGELFF
>TRBD1|TRBV11-3|TRBJ2-3|.
TGTGCCAGCAGCTCGACAGGGTACTACACAGATACGCAGTATTTT
CASSSTGYYTDTQYF